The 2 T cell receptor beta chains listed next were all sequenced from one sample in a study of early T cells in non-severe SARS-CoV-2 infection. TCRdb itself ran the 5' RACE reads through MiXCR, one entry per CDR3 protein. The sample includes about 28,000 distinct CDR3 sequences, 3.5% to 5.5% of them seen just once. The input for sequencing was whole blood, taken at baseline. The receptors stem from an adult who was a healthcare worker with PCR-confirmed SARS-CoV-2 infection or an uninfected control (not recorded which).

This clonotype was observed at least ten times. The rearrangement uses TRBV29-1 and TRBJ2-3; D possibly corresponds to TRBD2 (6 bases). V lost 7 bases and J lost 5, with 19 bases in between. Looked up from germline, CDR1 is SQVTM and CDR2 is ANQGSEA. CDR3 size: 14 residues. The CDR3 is CSAPHPGRGDTQYF. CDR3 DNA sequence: TGCAGCGCGCCTCACCCCGGGAGAGGAGATACGCAGTATTTT.

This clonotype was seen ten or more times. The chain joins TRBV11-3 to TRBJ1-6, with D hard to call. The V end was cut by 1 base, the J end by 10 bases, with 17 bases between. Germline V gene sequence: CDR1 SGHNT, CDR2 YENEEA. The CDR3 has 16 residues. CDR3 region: CASSLVLSSGVSPLHF. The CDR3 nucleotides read TGTGCCAGCAGCTTAGTCCTTTCTTCGGGCGTATCACCCCTCCACTTT.